The rows below give T cell receptor beta chains drawn from one sample of a study of blood T cell repertoires in COVID-19. The repertoire was sequenced with immunoSEQ multiplex PCR; TCRdb's copy has only in-frame clones and lacks some. The sample records roughly 200,000 clones, 70% to 80% being singletons. Sequenced sample: peripheral blood. The receptors shown here come from a woman aged 40 to 50 with COVID-19, enrolled during active disease. Each CDR3 is given with its conserved first and last residue. The order of the fields is V gene, D gene, J gene, CDR3 length, clone size, CDR3 DNA, CDR3 protein. The D gene is left open where the match is weak. Some rows mark clone size as missing; the rest say once, few, many or name a class of expanded clone.

TRBV19	.	TRBJ2-1	15	.	TGTGCCAGTAGCTTTGGAGGGAGACTCTACAATGAGCAGTTCTTC	CASSFGGRLYNEQFF
TRBV7-8	.	TRBJ2-7	12	.	TGTGCCAGCAGCGCTCAGGCTAACGAGCAGTACTTC	CASSAQANEQYF
TRBV6-2/TRBV6-3	TRBD1	TRBJ1-1	15	.	TGTGCCAGCAGTTTCACAGGGGGCGCGGGCACTGAAGCTTTCTTT	CASSFTGGAGTEAFF
TRBV19	.	TRBJ2-1	16	.	TGTGCCAGTAGTGTGGACAGGGAGGGCTCCTACAATGAGCAGTTCTTC	CASSVDREGSYNEQFF
TRBV7-2	.	TRBJ2-2	15	once	TGTGCCAGCAGTTTACTAGTGTTGGTTACCGGGGAGCTGTTTTTT	CASSLLVLVTGELFF
TRBV7-8	TRBD2	TRBJ2-2	15	few	TGTGCCAGCAGCTTAGAAGGACTAGCGGCCGGGGAGCTGTTTTTT	CASSLEGLAAGELFF
TRBV9	TRBD2	TRBJ2-1	17	.	TGTGCCAGCAGCCTCCTGGGGAGCGGCGGGGGTTACAATGAGCAGTTCTTC	CASSLLGSGGGYNEQFF
TRBV30	.	TRBJ1-5	15	.	TGTGCCTGGAGTGCGGGGGGACACTCCAATCAGCCCCAGCATTTT	CAWSAGGHSNQPQHF
TRBV29-1	.	TRBJ1-3	13	once	TGCAGCGCAGGGGTTGGGTTGCGAAACACCATATATTTT	CSAGVGLRNTIYF
TRBV23-1	.	TRBJ1-3	14	.	TGCGCCAGCAGTCTTTATTCCTCTGGAAACACCATATATTTT	CASSLYSSGNTIYF
TRBV5-5	.	TRBJ1-6	15	.	TGTGCCAGCAGCCGGGACTCCTGGGTAGGTTCACCCCTCCACTTT	CASSRDSWVGSPLHF
TRBV7-9	TRBD1	TRBJ2-4	17	.	TGTGCCAGCAGCTTAACGGGGACAGGGAAGGCCAAAAACATTCAGTACTTC	CASSLTGTGKAKNIQYF
TRBV5-1	.	TRBJ2-3	16	.	TGCGCCAGCAGCTTGGGCGCCAACAGGGTAGTGGATACGCAGTATTTT	CASSLGANRVVDTQYF
TRBV30	.	TRBJ2-1	12	.	TGTGCCTGGAGCCGCGGAGGGGATGAGCAGTTCTTC	CAWSRGGDEQFF
TRBV2	TRBD1	TRBJ1-2	12	many	TGTGCCAGCGGACAGGGAGGGTATGGCTACACCTTC	CASGQGGYGYTF
TRBV6-5	.	TRBJ1-2	15	.	TGTGCCAGCAGTTACTCTGCTAAAGCTAACTATGGCTACACCTTC	CASSYSAKANYGYTF
TRBV6-5	TRBD2	TRBJ2-7	14	.	TGTGCCAGCACCCAAGAAGGCGGGAGGCATGAGCAGTACTTC	CASTQEGGRHEQYF
TRBV6-5	.	TRBJ2-7	11	.	TGTGCCAGCGGGGAGCTCTACGAGCAGTACTTC	CASGELYEQYF
TRBV4-2	.	TRBJ2-1	16	.	TGTGCCAGCAGCCAAGGGAGGGGGGACTACTACAATGAGCAGTTCTTC	CASSQGRGDYYNEQFF
TRBV27	.	TRBJ1-6	13	.	TGTGCCAGCTCCTGGGCACGGGGGTCACCCCTCCACTTT	CASSWARGSPLHF
TRBV9	TRBD2	TRBJ2-3	17	once	TGTGCCAGCAGCGCGAGGGTGGTAGCGGGGAGCACAGATACGCAGTATTTT	CASSARVVAGSTDTQYF
TRBV5-5	.	TRBJ1-2	13	.	TGTGCCAGCAGCTCAGGGGTAGGCTATGGCTACACCTTC	CASSSGVGYGYTF
TRBV19	.	TRBJ1-3	17	.	TGTGCCAGTAATCAGTGGGCAGACACGAGCTCTGGAAACACCATATATTTT	CASNQWADTSSGNTIYF
TRBV2	TRBD1	TRBJ2-6	13	.	TGTGCCAGTGCGGGACAGGGCCTCTCCGTCCTGACTTTC	CASAGQGLSVLTF
TRBV20-1	.	TRBJ1-2	15	once	TGCAGTGCTAGTGCTGTAAGGCAGGAGGGCAATGGCTACACCTTC	CSASAVRQEGNGYTF
TRBV3-1/TRBV3-2	TRBD2	TRBJ2-7	16	.	TGTGCCAGCAGCTCCAGAGCGGGGGGCCGCCCCTACGAGCAGTACTTC	CASSSRAGGRPYEQYF
TRBV9	TRBD2	TRBJ2-5	17	.	TGTGCCAGCAGCGTAGGTTCTAGCGGGGGGCTAATAGAGACCCAGTACTTC	CASSVGSSGGLIETQYF
TRBV5-1	.	TRBJ2-1	14	.	TGCGCCAGCAGCTCCACCGGGACCTACAATGAGCAGTTCTTC	CASSSTGTYNEQFF
TRBV3-1/TRBV3-2	.	TRBJ1-3	11	.	TGTGCCAGCGGGGGGGGGCACACCATATATTTT	CASGGGHTIYF
TRBV5-1	TRBD2	TRBJ2-7	15	.	TGCGCCAGCGGTCCTAGCGGGGGGAATTGGATCGAGCAGTACTTC	CASGPSGGNWIEQYF
TRBV7-7	TRBD1	TRBJ1-1	21	.	TGTGCCAGCAGCGTTTTACAGGGGGCCAAACCCATGGCCCCGATGAACACTGAAGCTTTCTTT	CASSVLQGAKPMAPMNTEAFF
TRBV27	TRBD1	TRBJ1-5	15	.	TGTGCCAGCACCGTAACAGGGGGCGCAGGGCAGCCCCAGCATTTT	CASTVTGGAGQPQHF
TRBV27	.	TRBJ1-2	12	.	TGTGCCAGCAGTCCGACAGGCTATGGCTACACCTTC	CASSPTGYGYTF
TRBV5-1	.	TRBJ1-5	15	.	TGCGCCAGCAGCTTGGTGGCAGGTTCAGACCAGCCCCAGCATTTT	CASSLVAGSDQPQHF
TRBV5-1	TRBD1	TRBJ2-7	14	.	TGCGCCAGCAGCCTCGGACAGGGGGTTAATGAGCAGTACTTC	CASSLGQGVNEQYF
TRBV10-1	.	TRBJ2-7	15	.	TGCGCCAGCAGTCTCAACAGGGACGCGATCTACGAGCAGTACTTC	CASSLNRDAIYEQYF
TRBV30	.	TRBJ1-2	14	.	TGTGCCTGGAGTGTACTAGGGTTTCGGAGCGGCTACACCTTC	CAWSVLGFRSGYTF
TRBV19	TRBD1	TRBJ2-7	15	few	TGTGCCAGTAGTATGGGGACAGGGGGACCGTACGAGCAGTACTTC	CASSMGTGGPYEQYF
TRBV10-3	.	TRBJ1-2	12	.	TGTGCCATCAAAGGAACAGCGGATGGCTACACCTTC	CAIKGTADGYTF
TRBV14	.	TRBJ2-3	15	.	TGTGCCAGCAGCCCCCAGACTAGTTCGGCTGATACGCAGTATTTT	CASSPQTSSADTQYF
TRBV25-1	TRBD1	TRBJ1-2	15	.	TGTGCCAGCAGTCCCCTTACCGGGACAGGGGATGGCTACACCTTC	CASSPLTGTGDGYTF
TRBV25-1	TRBD2	TRBJ2-3	15	.	TGTGCCAGCAGTGCGGGACTAGGAAGGGCAGATACGCAGTATTTT	CASSAGLGRADTQYF
TRBV7-3	TRBD1	TRBJ1-2	14	.	TGTGCCAGCAGCACCGGACAGGCCCTCTATGGCTACACCTTC	CASSTGQALYGYTF
TRBV9	.	TRBJ2-7	14	.	TGTGCCAGCAGCGTAGGTGGGGCGCCCAACGAGCAGTACTTC	CASSVGGAPNEQYF
TRBV5-1	TRBD1	TRBJ1-1	17	.	TGCGCCAGCAGGCCGTATACCCAATCGACAGGGGACACTGAAGCTTTCTTT	CASRPYTQSTGDTEAFF
TRBV2	.	TRBJ1-5	16	few	TGTGCCAGCAGTGAAGCGATCAGGGGCGACAATCAGCCCCAGCATTTT	CASSEAIRGDNQPQHF
TRBV5-1	TRBD1	TRBJ2-7	14	.	TGCGCCAGCAGCTCGTCCGGGACAGCCTACGAGCAGTACTTC	CASSSSGTAYEQYF
TRBV5-5	.	TRBJ1-5	14	few	TGTGCCAGCAGCTTGGAAGGGGGTGATCAGCCCCAGCATTTT	CASSLEGGDQPQHF
TRBV12-5	TRBD1	TRBJ2-7	16	.	TGTGCTAGTGGTGCCTCGGAAGGGGGCGCGTCATACGAGCAGTACTTC	CASGASEGGASYEQYF
TRBV2	.	TRBJ2-7	13	.	TGTGCCAGCAGCAATCGCAGGGCGAGGGAGCAGTACTTC	CASSNRRAREQYF
TRBV5-5	TRBD2	TRBJ2-1	15	.	TGTGCCAGCAGTCGGCCTAGCGGGGTCTACAATGAGCAGTTCTTC	CASSRPSGVYNEQFF
TRBV6-1	.	TRBJ1-5	15	.	TGTGCCAGCAGTGAGGGGACAATACGGATCCAGCCCCAGCATTTT	CASSEGTIRIQPQHF
TRBV30	TRBD1	TRBJ2-5	15	few	TGTGCCTGGGGTCCCGGGGACAGAGCCACAGAGACCCAGTACTTC	CAWGPGDRATETQYF
TRBV6-5	TRBD1	TRBJ1-2	13	once	TGTGCCAGCAGTTGGGACAGGGTCTATGGCTACACCTTC	CASSWDRVYGYTF
TRBV30	.	TRBJ1-2	12	.	TGTGCCTGGCGGACAGTGGACTATGGCTACACCTTC	CAWRTVDYGYTF
TRBV11-2	.	TRBJ1-2	11	.	TGTGCCAGCAGCTTTCGCGGGGGCTACACCTTC	CASSFRGGYTF
TRBV2	TRBD2	TRBJ2-3	17	.	TGTGCCAGCACCCTGACAGGACTAGCGGGAGTGGCAGATACGCAGTATTTT	CASTLTGLAGVADTQYF